The 25 T cell receptor beta chains presented below share a single source sample, sequenced in a study of T cell changes during pregnancy in multiple sclerosis. Using immunoSEQ multiplex PCR, the repertoire was profiled, and TCRdb retains in-frame clones only, with some absent. The sample lists about 65,000 clones, roughly 92% occurring once. This specimen was CD8+ T cells from peripheral blood mononuclear cells, taken in the third trimester of pregnancy. The receptor set was obtained from a female donor in good health, enrolled as a control in a pregnancy study.

This chain links TRBV5-1 with TRBJ2-1; D gene uncertain. CDR1 and CDR2 from the germline V gene are SGHRS and YFSETQ. CDR3 length: 15 residues. V dropped 5 bases and J dropped 5 bases, with 17 bases sitting between them. CDR3 nucleotide sequence: TGCGCCAGCAGACACGACCTAGGTAGGCACAATGAGCAGTTCTTC. It codes for CASRHDLGRHNEQFF.

This chain's CDR3 is CASSLLQGNTEAFF. The CDR3 region has the DNA TGTGCCAGCAGTTTATTGCAGGGGAACACTGAAGCTTTCTTT. This chain links TRBV27 with TRBJ1-1; a possible D gene is TRBD1 (5 bases). Germline V gene data show CDR1 as MNHEY and CDR2 as SMNVEV (reference sequence). Trimming cost V 1 base and J 1 base, with 7 bases left between them. The CDR3 contains 14 residues.

The CDR3 coding sequence is TGTGCCAGCAGAGACATGGGGCGTAGCTACACCTTC. Translated: CASRDMGRSYTF. The chain combines TRBV27 with TRBJ1-2; possibly TRBD1 for D (5 bases). Germline V gene data show CDR1 as MNHEY and CDR2 as SMNVEV (reference sequence). This CDR3 spans 12 amino acids. The germline V and J ends were trimmed by 6 bases and 9 bases, with 14 bases remaining between them.

The rearrangement links TRBV7-9 to TRBJ2-5; 10 bases align to TRBD2. CDR1 SEHNR and CDR2 FQNEAQ come from the germline V gene (reference sequence). Trimming removed 5 bases from V and 2 bases from J; junction bases left unmatched: 5. This CDR3 is built from 15 residues. The CDR3 region has the DNA TGTGCCAGCAGCCCGGGACTAGCGTATCAAGAGACCCAGTACTTC. This codes for CASSPGLAYQETQYF.

The gene calls are TRBV5-8 and TRBJ1-1; tentative D call: TRBD1 (6 bases). Deletions cut 3 bases from V and 2 bases from J, with 11 bases between. Germline V gives CDR1 SGHTS, CDR2 YDEGEE. This CDR3 region has 14 residues. For the CDR3, the DNA is TGTGCCAGCAGCTGGGACATTGAAAACACTGAAGCTTTCTTT. Translated: CASSWDIENTEAFF.

Here the CDR3 reads CASNPGRQGTVYEQYF. The CDR3 DNA sequence: TGTGCCAGCAACCCAGGAAGGCAGGGGACAGTCTACGAGCAGTACTTC. The chain couples TRBV14 to TRBJ2-7; 7 nucleotides align to TRBD1. CDR3 length: 16 amino acids. V lost 7 bases and J lost 3; bases outside the gene matches: 15. Looked up from germline, CDR1 is SGHDN and CDR2 is FVKESK. The entire variable domain, with the rest obtained from reference TRBV14 and TRBJ2-7, is as follows: EAGVTQFPSHSVIEKGQTVTLRCDPISGHDNLYWYRRVMGKEIKFLLHFVKESKQDESGMPNNRFLAERTGGTYSTLKVQPAELEDSGVYFCASNPGRQGTVYEQYFGPGTRLTVT.

The V call is TRBV27, the J call TRBJ2-7, with 9 nucleotides matching TRBD1. Germline CDR1 MNHEY, CDR2 SMNVEV (reference sequence). The CDR3 consists of 15 residues. After removal of 0 bases from V and 4 bases from J, the junction contained 4 bases not matched to a gene. The CDR3 is CASSLSGQGPYEQYF. The CDR3 coding sequence is TGTGCCAGCAGTTTATCAGGACAGGGGCCTTACGAGCAGTACTTC.

This clone has only one observation. The chain recombines TRBV14 with TRBJ1-2; possibly TRBD1 for D (5 bases). V was cut by 1 base and J by 6 bases, with 15 bases left in between. CDR3 length: 15 residues. CDR1 and CDR2 from the germline V gene are SGHDN and FVKESK. CDR3 protein: CASSQVGTAGDGYTF. In DNA, the CDR3 is TGTGCCAGCAGCCAAGTAGGGACTGCTGGTGATGGCTACACCTTC. Drawing the rest from reference TRBV14 and TRBJ1-2, the complete variable domain is EAGVTQFPSHSVIEKGQTVTLRCDPISGHDNLYWYRRVMGKEIKFLLHFVKESKQDESGMPNNRFLAERTGGTYSTLKVQPAELEDSGVYFCASSQVGTAGDGYTFGSGTRLTVV.

The gene calls are TRBV7-8 and TRBJ1-1; 8 nucleotides match TRBD1. The CDR3 runs 18 residues. Germline V gene data show CDR1 as SGHVS and CDR2 as FQNEAQ. The J segment lost 0 bases and the V segment lost 5 bases, leaving 14 bases of the junction unmatched. In DNA form, the CDR3 reads TGTGCCAGCAGCCCTCGGGACAGGAGTTGGGCTATGAACACTGAAGCTTTCTTT. It specifies CASSPRDRSWAMNTEAFF.

V usage is TRBV4-1 and J usage is TRBJ2-2; TRBD1 aligns across 8 bases. Germline loops: CDR1 MGHRA, CDR2 YSYEKL. Trimming cost V 0 bases and J 1 base; bases outside gene matches: 7. This CDR3 is built from 18 residues. DNA for the CDR3: TGCGCCAGCAGCCAAGATCGGACAGGGACCCTGAACACCGGGGAGCTGTTTTTT. Protein product: CASSQDRTGTLNTGELFF.

This chain joins TRBV21-1 and TRBJ1-6; the table's TRBD1 call for D was not verified on the DNA. TRBV21-1 is a pseudogene. The CDR3 runs 19 residues. CDR3 coding DNA: TGTGCCAGCAGCAACCTTTCAAGTGGACAGCTAGTTTTAAATTCACCCCTCCACTTT. This translates into CASSNLSSGQLVLNSPLHF.

The J gene is TRBJ1-1, the V gene TRBV30; no definite D call. In germline, CDR1 is GTSNPN, CDR2 SVGIG (reference sequence). V lost 3 bases to trimming and J lost 10 bases, with 9 bases between them. CDR3 length equals 10 residues. CDR3 in DNA: TGTGCCTGGAGACTGCGCGTAGCTTTCTTT. Protein product: CAWRLRVAFF. Full variable domain (remainder filled in from reference TRBV30 and TRBJ1-1): SQTIHQWPATLVQPVGSPLSLECTVEGTSNPNLYWYRQAAGRGLQLLFYSVGIGQISSEVPQNLSASRPQDRQFILSSKKLLLSDSGFYLCAWRLRVAFFGQGTRLTVV.

This rearrangement joins TRBV27 to TRBJ2-7; 7 bases map to TRBD2. The CDR3 runs to 15 residues. Germline V CDR1 and CDR2: MNHEY, SMNVEV (reference sequence). J gave up 2 bases and V 5 bases, and 9 bases lay outside the gene matches. CDR3 sequence reads: CASSLGGTTTYEQYF. CDR3 coding DNA: TGTGCCAGCAGTCTCGGGGGGACTACCACCTACGAGCAGTACTTC.

The chain is built from TRBV27 and TRBJ2-1, with 10 bases identical to TRBD2. CDR3 length: 13 residues. Germline V gene sequence: CDR1 MNHEY, CDR2 SMNVEV (reference sequence). V lost 7 bases to trimming and J lost 10 bases; unmatched junction nucleotides: 7. The CDR3 sequence is CASIKRGGREQFF. CDR3 coding DNA: TGTGCCAGCATCAAGCGGGGGGGCCGAGAGCAGTTCTTC.

This chain links TRBV5-6 with TRBJ1-1; D is unclear. Germline V gene data show CDR1 as SGHDT and CDR2 as YYEEEE. V shed 2 bases and J shed 3 bases, with 5 bases lying between them. The length of the CDR3 is 12 residues. CDR3 nucleotides: TGTGCCAGCAGCTTTTCGGACACTGAAGCTTTCTTT. Translating gives CASSFSDTEAFF.

This chain uses TRBV4-3 with TRBJ1-6; D remains ambiguous. The germline V and J ends were trimmed by 4 bases and 0 bases, with 16 bases remaining between them. Germline V CDR1 and CDR2: LGHNA, YSLEER. The CDR3 has 18 amino acids. CDR3 nucleotides: TGCGCCAGCAGCCCTTTCCAGACATTGAGCTCCTATAATTCACCCCTCCACTTT. This codes for CASSPFQTLSSYNSPLHF.

In DNA form, the CDR3 reads TGTGCCAGCAGCCAAGGAAGCTTCTACGAGCAGTACTTC. As protein: CASSQGSFYEQYF. V gene TRBV4-2 combines with J gene TRBJ2-7, with no clear D. This CDR3 is 13 amino acids long. The V end lost 1 base, the J end lost 3 bases, and 7 bases lay between the germline ends. Germline CDR1 is LGHNA and CDR2 is YNFKEQ.

This clone was detected only once. The chain uses TRBV9 and TRBJ2-2, with 15 nucleotides matching TRBD2. V was clipped by 0 bases and J by 4 bases; unmatched bases: 7. Germline V lookup: CDR1 SGDLS, CDR2 YYNGEE. The CDR3 extends over 19 amino acids. CDR3 in amino acids: CASSVVRTSGGAVTGELFF. The CDR3 DNA sequence: TGTGCCAGCAGCGTAGTAAGGACTAGCGGGGGGGCCGTCACCGGGGAGCTGTTTTTT.

The chain uses TRBV27 and TRBJ1-1, with a weak D call TRBD1 (6 bases). CDR1 and CDR2 from the germline V gene are MNHEY and SMNVEV (reference sequence). The CDR3 consists of 13 residues. V was cut by 8 bases and J by 3 bases, with 13 bases left in between. The CDR3 bases are TGTGCCAGCTCGGGCAGGGGAGACACTGAAGCTTTCTTT. Amino acids: CASSGRGDTEAFF.

This clone is medium-sized. The rearrangement joins TRBV19 to TRBJ2-2; D call uncertain. Per germline, CDR1 LNHDA and CDR2 SQIVND (reference sequence). The CDR3 contains 15 residues. V lost 3 bases and J lost 0, with 8 bases in between. Here the CDR3 DNA reads TGTGCCAGTAGTATCCTGGAGACGAACACCGGGGAGCTGTTTTTT. It yields the protein CASSILETNTGELFF.

This chain uses TRBV5-1 with TRBJ2-7; D remains unclear. Germline V gene lookup returns CDR1 SGHRS and CDR2 YFSETQ. This CDR3 region has 15 residues. Deletions cut 0 bases from V and 2 bases from J, with 12 bases between. CDR3 region: CASSLDTAVTYEQYF. CDR3 coding DNA: TGCGCCAGCAGCTTGGATACAGCCGTTACCTACGAGCAGTACTTC. The variable domain in full, completed from reference TRBV5-1 and TRBJ2-7, reads KAGVTQTPRYLIKTRGQQVTLSCSPISGHRSVSWYQQTPGQGLQFLFEYFSETQRNKGNFPGRFSGRQFSNSRSEMNVSTLELGDSALYLCASSLDTAVTYEQYFGPGTRLTVT.

CDR3 protein: CASSSHRESTDTQYF. The CDR3 DNA follows: TGTGCCAGCAGCTCGCACAGGGAAAGCACAGATACGCAGTATTTT. The chain has TRBV7-9 and TRBJ2-3; TRBD1 is a possible D gene (6 bases). Germline-derived CDR1 and CDR2 are SEHNR and FQNEAQ (reference sequence). V dropped 4 bases and J dropped 0 bases, with 11 bases sitting between them. This CDR3 contains 15 residues.

The chain uses TRBV2 and TRBJ2-3; maybe TRBD1 (6 bases). Germline V gene data show CDR1 as SNHLY and CDR2 as FYNNEI. The CDR3 is made up of 16 amino acids. The ends were cut back, 3 bases at V and 0 bases at J, with 13 bases in the middle. The CDR3 region has the DNA TGTGCCAGCAGTGATTGGACAGTAACTAGCACAGATACGCAGTATTTT. This encodes CASSDWTVTSTDTQYF.

V usage is TRBV9 and J usage is TRBJ2-1, with D tentatively TRBD2 (5 bases). V was pared by 0 bases and J by 7 bases, with 11 bases between. Looked up from germline, CDR1 is SGDLS and CDR2 is YYNGEE. CDR3 length: 14 residues. The CDR3: CASSVATRDNEQFF. The CDR3 DNA reads as TGTGCCAGCAGCGTAGCTACGAGGGATAATGAGCAGTTCTTC. The variable domain in full, with the rest retrieved from reference TRBV9 and TRBJ2-1, is DSGVTQTPKHLITATGQRVTLRCSPRSGDLSVYWYQQSLDQGLQFLIQYYNGEERAKGNILERFSAQQFPDLHSELNLSSLELGDSALYFCASSVATRDNEQFFGPGTRLTVL.

The genes are TRBV2 and TRBJ1-2; 8 nucleotides line up with TRBD1. The V gene's germline CDR1 is SNHLY and CDR2 FYNNEI. The CDR3 runs 16 residues. V dropped 3 bases and J dropped 3; count of bases not matched to a gene: 9. This chain's CDR3 is CASSDGQGWGHYGYTF. The CDR3 nucleotides read TGTGCCAGCAGTGATGGACAGGGATGGGGTCACTATGGCTACACCTTC.